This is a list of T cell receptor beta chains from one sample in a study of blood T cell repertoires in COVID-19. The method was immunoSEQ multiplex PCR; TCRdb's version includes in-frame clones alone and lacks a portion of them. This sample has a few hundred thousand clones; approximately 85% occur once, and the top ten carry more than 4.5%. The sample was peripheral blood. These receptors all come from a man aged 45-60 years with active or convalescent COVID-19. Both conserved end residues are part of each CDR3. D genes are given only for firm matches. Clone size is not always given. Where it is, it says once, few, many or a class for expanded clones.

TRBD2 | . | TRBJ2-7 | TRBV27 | CASSSLGGGSGRHEQYF | TGTGCCAGCAGCTCCTTGGGGGGGGGTTCAGGGCGTCACGAGCAGTACTTC
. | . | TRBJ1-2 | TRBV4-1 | CASSQAAVSRGKTNYGYTF | TGCGCCAGCAGCCAAGCAGCGGTAAGCAGGGGAAAGACAAACTATGGCTACACCTTC
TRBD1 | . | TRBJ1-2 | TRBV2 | CAFRGLIGYGYTF | TGTGCCTTCAGGGGGTTAATCGGCTATGGCTACACCTTC
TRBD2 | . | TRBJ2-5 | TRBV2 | CASSARGGETQYF | TGTGCCAGCAGTGCCCGGGGGGGGGAGACCCAGTACTTC
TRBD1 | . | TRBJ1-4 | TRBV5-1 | CASSPDRGGFATNEKLFF | TGCGCCAGCAGTCCGGACAGGGGAGGATTCGCAACTAATGAAAAACTGTTTTTT
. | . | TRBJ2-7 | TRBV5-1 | CASSLELTTYEQYF | TGCGCCAGCAGCTTGGAACTGACTACCTACGAGCAGTACTTC
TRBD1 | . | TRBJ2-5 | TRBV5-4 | CASSTGTGGLAGETQYF | TGTGCCAGCAGCACCGGGACAGGGGGACTAGCAGGAGAGACCCAGTACTTC
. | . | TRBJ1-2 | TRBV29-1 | CSVAREFYGYTF | TGCAGCGTTGCCCGGGAGTTTTATGGCTACACCTTC
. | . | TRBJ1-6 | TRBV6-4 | CASSVLSGAPLHF | TGTGCCAGCAGTGTTCTATCCGGGGCACCCCTCCACTTT
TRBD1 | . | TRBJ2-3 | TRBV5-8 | CASSSPGQGTDTQYF | TGTGCCAGCAGCTCCCCGGGACAGGGCACAGATACGCAGTATTTT
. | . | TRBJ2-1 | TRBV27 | CASSRSYNEQFF | TGTGCCAGCAGTCGCTCCTACAATGAGCAGTTCTTC
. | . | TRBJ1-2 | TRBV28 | CAISPGRSGEGYTF | TGTGCCATCTCTCCGGGACGGTCGGGGGAAGGCTACACCTTC
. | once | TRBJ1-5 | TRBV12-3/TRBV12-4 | CASSGQSNQPQHF | TGTGCCAGCAGTGGACAGAGCAATCAGCCCCAGCATTTT
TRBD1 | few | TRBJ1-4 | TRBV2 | CASRDRLREGAPNEKLFF | TGTGCCAGCCGGGACAGGCTTAGGGAGGGGGCACCTAATGAAAAACTGTTTTTT
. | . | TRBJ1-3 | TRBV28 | CASSEGQVSGNTIYF | TGTGCCAGCAGCGAGGGACAAGTCTCTGGAAACACCATATATTTT
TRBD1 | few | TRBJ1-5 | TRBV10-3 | CAISDQGGPFNQPQHF | TGTGCCATCAGTGATCAGGGGGGCCCCTTCAATCAGCCCCAGCATTTT
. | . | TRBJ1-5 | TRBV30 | CAWSSTRLFRQRNQPQHF | TGTGCCTGGAGTTCGACCCGACTATTTCGGCAGAGAAATCAGCCCCAGCATTTT
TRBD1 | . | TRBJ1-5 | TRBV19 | CASSLRQGYSNQPQHF | TGTGCCAGTAGTTTACGACAGGGATATAGCAATCAGCCCCAGCATTTT
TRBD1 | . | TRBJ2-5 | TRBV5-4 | CASSLVGTGNGETQYF | TGTGCCAGCAGCTTGGTGGGGACAGGGAATGGAGAGACCCAGTACTTC
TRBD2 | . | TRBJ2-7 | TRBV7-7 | CASSPSSGIPYEQYF | TGTGCCAGCAGCCCTTCTAGCGGGATCCCCTACGAGCAGTACTTC
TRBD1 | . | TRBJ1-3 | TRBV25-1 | CASSETGGSGNTIYF | TGTGCCAGCAGTGAAACAGGGGGATCGGGAAACACCATATATTTT
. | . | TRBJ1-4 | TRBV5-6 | CASSSYRDFGEKLFF | TGTGCCAGCAGCAGTTACCGGGACTTTGGGGAAAAACTGTTTTTT
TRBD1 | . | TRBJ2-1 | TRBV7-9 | CASSLTTGAAEEQFF | TGTGCCAGCAGCCTCACGACAGGGGCGGCGGAAGAGCAGTTCTTC
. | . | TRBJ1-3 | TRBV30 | CAWIPFGNTIYF | TGTGCCTGGATCCCATTCGGAAACACCATATATTTT
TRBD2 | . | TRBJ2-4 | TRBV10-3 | CATNPGLAGGGENIQYF | TGTGCCACCAACCCGGGACTAGCGGGAGGAGGGGAAAACATTCAGTACTTC
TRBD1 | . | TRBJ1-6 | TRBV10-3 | CAISERGQGASYNSPLHF | TGTGCCATCAGTGAGCGCGGACAGGGGGCCTCCTATAATTCACCCCTCCACTTT
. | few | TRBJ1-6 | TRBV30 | CCLSLNNSPLHF | TGTTGCCTGTCACTTAACAATTCACCCCTCCACTTT
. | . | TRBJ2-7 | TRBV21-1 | CASSSPQKGQGSSYEQYF | TGTGCCAGCAGCTCCCCCCAGAAGGGACAGGGTTCATCCTACGAGCAGTACTTC
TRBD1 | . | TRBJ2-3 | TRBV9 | CASSVGGLAGGDTQYF | TGTGCCAGCAGCGTAGGTGGGCTAGCAGGGGGAGATACGCAGTATTTT
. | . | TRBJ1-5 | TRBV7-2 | CASSLEGVSNQPQHF | TGTGCCAGCAGCTTAGAGGGGGTGAGCAATCAGCCCCAGCATTTT
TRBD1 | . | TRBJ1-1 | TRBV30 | CAWSIQGGNTEAFF | TGTGCCTGGAGTATACAGGGGGGGAACACTGAAGCTTTCTTT
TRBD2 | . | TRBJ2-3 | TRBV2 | CASRGGIAGGTDTQYF | TGTGCCAGCAGAGGGGGGATAGCGGGAGGGACAGATACGCAGTATTTT
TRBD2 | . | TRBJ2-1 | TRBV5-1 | CASSSQGLAGGIGEQFF | TGCGCCAGCAGCAGCCAGGGACTAGCGGGAGGTATAGGGGAGCAGTTCTTC
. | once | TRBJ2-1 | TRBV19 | CASSIRWNEQFF | TGTGCCAGTAGTATTCGGTGGAATGAGCAGTTCTTC
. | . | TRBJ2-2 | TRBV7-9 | CASRKNQGTGELFF | TGTGCCAGCAGAAAGAACCAGGGCACCGGGGAGCTGTTTTTT
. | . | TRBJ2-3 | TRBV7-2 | CASSLAGGLDTQYF | TGTGCCAGCAGCTTAGCGGGAGGCCTGGATACGCAGTATTTT
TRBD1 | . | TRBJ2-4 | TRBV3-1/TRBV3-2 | CASSQGQGPNIQYF | TGTGCCAGCAGCCAAGGACAGGGGCCCAACATTCAGTACTTC
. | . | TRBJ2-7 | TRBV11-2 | CASSLARGYYEQYF | TGTGCCAGCAGCTTAGCCCGGGGTTATTACGAGCAGTACTTC
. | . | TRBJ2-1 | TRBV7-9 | CASSAVDEQFF | TGTGCCAGCAGTGCGGTTGATGAGCAGTTCTTC
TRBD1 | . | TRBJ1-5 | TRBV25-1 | CASGQGANQPQHF | TGTGCCAGCGGACAGGGGGCTAATCAGCCCCAGCATTTT
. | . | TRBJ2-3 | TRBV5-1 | CASSYRANRPGTDTQYF | TGCGCCAGCAGCTATCGTGCTAACCGGCCCGGGACAGATACGCAGTATTTT
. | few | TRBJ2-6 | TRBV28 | CASSPPGSSGANVLTF | TGTGCCAGCAGTCCCCCGGGGAGCTCTGGGGCCAACGTCCTGACTTTC
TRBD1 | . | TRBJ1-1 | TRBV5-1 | CASSLTGQIRSEAFF | TGCGCCAGCAGCTTGACGGGACAGATTAGGTCTGAAGCTTTCTTT
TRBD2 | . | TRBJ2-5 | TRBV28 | CASSSSPRTREETQYF | TGTGCCAGCAGTTCATCCCCTCGGACTAGGGAGGAGACCCAGTACTTC
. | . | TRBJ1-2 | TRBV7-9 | CASSLRSTNYGYTF | TGTGCCAGCAGCTTAAGGAGCACTAACTATGGCTACACCTTC
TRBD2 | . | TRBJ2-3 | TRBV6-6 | CASSRTSGRASSTDTQYF | TGTGCCAGCAGTCGGACTAGCGGGAGGGCCTCGTCCACAGATACGCAGTATTTT
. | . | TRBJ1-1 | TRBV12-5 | CASGLPSDTEAFF | TGTGCTAGTGGTTTACCCAGCGACACTGAAGCTTTCTTT
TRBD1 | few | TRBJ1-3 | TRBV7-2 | CASSSTGGSGNTIYF | TGTGCCAGCAGCTCGACAGGGGGATCTGGAAACACCATATATTTT
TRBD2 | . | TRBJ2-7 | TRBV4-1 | CASSQDQELAGAEQYF | TGCGCCAGCAGCCAAGATCAGGAACTAGCGGGCGCCGAGCAGTACTTC
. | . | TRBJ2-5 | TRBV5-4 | CASSPSGAETQYF | TGTGCCAGCAGCCCAAGTGGGGCAGAGACCCAGTACTTC
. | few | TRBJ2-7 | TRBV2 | CASMSGSSYEQYF | TGTGCCAGCATGTCGGGGAGCTCCTACGAGCAGTACTTC
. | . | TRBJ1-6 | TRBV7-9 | CASSLEGRGSPLHF | TGTGCCAGCAGCTTAGAGGGGAGGGGTTCACCCCTCCACTTT
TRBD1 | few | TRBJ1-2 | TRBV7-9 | CASSIQGDYGYTF | TGTGCCAGCAGCATCCAGGGGGACTATGGCTACACCTTC
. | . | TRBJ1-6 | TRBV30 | CAWSVAGDTLHF | TGTGCCTGGAGTGTGGCCGGGGACACCCTCCACTTT
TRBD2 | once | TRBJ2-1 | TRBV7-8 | CASSPYSGSMNEQFF | TGTGCCAGCAGCCCATACAGCGGGAGTATGAATGAGCAGTTCTTC